The clone carrying this TCR beta chain was detected only a few times. Antigen specificity is unknown. This specimen belongs to a study of PD-1 blockade in classical Hodgkin lymphoma. Across the whole study: Patients were treated with nivolumab at 3 mg/kg, and this was given intravenously every 2 weeks. Study outcomes and limitations: Some patients began nivolumab under 1 year after ASCT. These patients were excluded from later analyses. In CD4+ cells, TCR diversity went up significantly by C4D1, but in CD8+ cells it did not.

Clones were read by immunoSEQ multiplex PCR, and TCRdb kept only the in-frame ones, dropping some. This table has roughly 20,000 clones, around 80% appearing once. Time point given: cycle 4 day 1 (C4D1), after around six weeks of nivolumab. Each of the patients experienced relapse following autologous stem cell transplantation, and their brentuximab vedotin exposure differed. Germline V gene sequence: CDR1 SQVTM, CDR2 ANQGSEA. This CDR3 contains 15 residues. The V segment lost 1 base and the J segment 5 bases; nucleotides outside the gene matches: 3. The chain links TRBV29-1 to TRBJ2-1, with 12 bases identical to TRBD2. The source of this sequence is a human donor with classical Hodgkin lymphoma. The material sequenced was peripheral blood mononuclear cells (PBMCs), taken before the fourth cycle of nivolumab. In nucleotides, the CDR3 is TGCAGCGTTGAAGGGACTAGCGGGGCCCACAATGAGCAGTTCTTC. Encoded protein: CSVEGTSGAHNEQFF.